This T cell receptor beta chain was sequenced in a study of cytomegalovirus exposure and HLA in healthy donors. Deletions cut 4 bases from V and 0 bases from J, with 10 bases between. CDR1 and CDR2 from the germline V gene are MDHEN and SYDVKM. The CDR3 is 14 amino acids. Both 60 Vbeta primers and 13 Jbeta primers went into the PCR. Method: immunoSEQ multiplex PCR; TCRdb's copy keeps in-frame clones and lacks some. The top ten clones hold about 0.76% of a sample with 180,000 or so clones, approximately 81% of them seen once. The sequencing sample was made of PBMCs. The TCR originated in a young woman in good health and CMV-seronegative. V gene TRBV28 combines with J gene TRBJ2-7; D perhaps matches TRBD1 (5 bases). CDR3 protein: CASSSSDSSYEQYF. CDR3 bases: TGTGCCAGCAGTTCCTCTGACAGCTCCTACGAGCAGTACTTC.